This T cell receptor beta chain was identified during a study of shared clonotypes between healthy human individuals. Only in-frame clones appear in the TCRdb table, and some are missing; sequencing was by immunoSEQ multiplex PCR. The sample holds about 680,000 clones, under 95% seen once. Per germline, CDR1 MGHDK and CDR2 SYGVNS. The ends lost 1 base at V and 8 bases at J; junction bases unmatched: 9. This CDR3 is built from 16 residues. Naive CD8 isolation took CD45RO-negative cells positively selected for CCR7 and excluded terminally differentiated effector memory CD45RA+ cells. This clonotype originated in a man aged 30 to 45 in good health. Sequenced material: naive CD8+ T cells sorted from blood. The rearrangement links TRBV25-1 to TRBJ1-4, with 8 nucleotides matching TRBD1. In DNA, the CDR3 is TGTGCCAGCAGTGAATCCGGACAGGGTGGGCTCGAAAAACTGTTTTTT. Protein: CASSESGQGGLEKLFF.